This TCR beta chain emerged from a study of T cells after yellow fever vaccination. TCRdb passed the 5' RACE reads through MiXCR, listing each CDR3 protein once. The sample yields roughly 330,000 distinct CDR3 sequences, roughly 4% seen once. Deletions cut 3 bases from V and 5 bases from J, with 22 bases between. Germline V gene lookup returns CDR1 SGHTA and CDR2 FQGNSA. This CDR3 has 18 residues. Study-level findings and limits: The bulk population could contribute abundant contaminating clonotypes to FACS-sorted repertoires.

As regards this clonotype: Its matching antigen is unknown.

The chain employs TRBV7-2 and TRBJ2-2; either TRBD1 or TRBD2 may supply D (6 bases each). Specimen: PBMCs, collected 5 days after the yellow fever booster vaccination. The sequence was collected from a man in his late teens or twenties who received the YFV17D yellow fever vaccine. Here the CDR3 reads CASSFALGGNIMTGELFF. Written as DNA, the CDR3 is TGTGCCAGCAGCTTTGCCCTCGGGGGCAACATAATGACCGGGGAGCTGTTTTTT.